This T cell receptor beta chain was captured in a study of T cell responses to AZD1222 COVID-19 vaccine. Study context: Second-dose schedules of about 4 or about 12 weeks were combined. The study's findings and limits: There were mostly white British donors and more females than males, and clonal diversity was possibly underestimated. Baseline serostatus was positive in only a handful of AZD1222 recipients.

Worth noting for this clone: Its cognate antigen is unknown.

The assay was immunoSEQ multiplex PCR, and TCRdb's table has in-frame clones only and misses some. The sample holds some 120,000 clones, 88% seen once. The length of the CDR3 is 19 residues. Germline V lookup: CDR1 SGHRS, CDR2 YFSETQ. V lost 0 bases and J lost 4; bases outside the gene matches: 12. The clonotype comes from an adult in good health. V gene TRBV5-1 combines with J gene TRBJ2-1, with 11 bases fitting TRBD1. The sample here was peripheral blood, taken on day 0 of AZD1222 vaccination. The DNA of the CDR3 is TGCGCCAGCAGCTTGGGCCCAGTTGCCGGGACAGGGGGGTACAATGAGCAGTTCTTC. Translation gives CASSLGPVAGTGGYNEQFF.